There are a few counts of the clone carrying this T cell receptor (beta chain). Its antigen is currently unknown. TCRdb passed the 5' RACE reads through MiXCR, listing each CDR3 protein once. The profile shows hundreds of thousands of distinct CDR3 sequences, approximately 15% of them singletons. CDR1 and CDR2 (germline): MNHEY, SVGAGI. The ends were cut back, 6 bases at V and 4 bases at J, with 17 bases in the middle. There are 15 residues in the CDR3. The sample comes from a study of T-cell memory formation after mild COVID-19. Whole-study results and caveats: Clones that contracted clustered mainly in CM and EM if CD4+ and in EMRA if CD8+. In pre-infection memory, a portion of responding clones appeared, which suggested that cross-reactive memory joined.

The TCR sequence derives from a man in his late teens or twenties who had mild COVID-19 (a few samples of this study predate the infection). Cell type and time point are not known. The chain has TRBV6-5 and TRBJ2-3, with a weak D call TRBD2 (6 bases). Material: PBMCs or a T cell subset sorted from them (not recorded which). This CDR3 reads CASSNQGLVADTQYF. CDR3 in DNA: TGTGCCAGCAGCAATCAGGGACTTGTGGCAGATACGCAGTATTTT.